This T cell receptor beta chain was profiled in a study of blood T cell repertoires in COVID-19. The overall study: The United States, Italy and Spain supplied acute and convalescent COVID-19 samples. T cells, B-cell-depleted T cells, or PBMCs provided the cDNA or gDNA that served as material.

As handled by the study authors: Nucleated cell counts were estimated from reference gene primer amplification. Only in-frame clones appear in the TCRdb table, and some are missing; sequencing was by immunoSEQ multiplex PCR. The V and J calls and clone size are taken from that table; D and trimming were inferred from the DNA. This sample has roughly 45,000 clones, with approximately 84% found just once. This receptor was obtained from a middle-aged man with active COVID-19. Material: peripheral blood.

CDR3 coding DNA: TGTGCCAGCAGTCTAGGGACAGGGGAATTGTTTGACTATGGCTACACCTTC. Amino acids: CASSLGTGELFDYGYTF. The chain uses TRBV6-6 and TRBJ1-2; the match to TRBD1 covers 10 bases. Germline CDR1 reads MNHNY; CDR2 reads SVGAGI (reference sequence). V was clipped by 5 bases and J by 3 bases; unmatched bases: 12. The CDR3 totals 17 residues.